This T cell receptor beta chain was documented in a study of blood T cell repertoires in COVID-19. About the research overall: Sites across the United States, Italy and Spain contributed samples from acute and convalescent COVID-19. In each case, the material was cDNA or gDNA derived from T cells, B-cell-depleted T cells, or PBMCs.

Only in-frame clones appear in the TCRdb table, and some are missing; sequencing was by immunoSEQ multiplex PCR. The sample lists over 200,000 clones; 85% to 90% were seen once. Germline V gene lookup returns CDR1 MRHNA and CDR2 SNTAGT. This CDR3 has 15 amino acids. The V gene lost 2 bases and the J gene lost 3 bases, with 8 bases spanning the gap. This TCR came from a man aged 25 to 40 with COVID-19, enrolled during active disease. The rearrangement uses TRBV6-4 and TRBJ2-6, with D possibly being TRBD2 (6 bases). The specimen was peripheral blood. The CDR3 coding sequence is TGTGCCAGCAGTGACACGGGGGATGGGGCCAACGTCCTGACTTTC. It translates to CASSDTGDGANVLTF.